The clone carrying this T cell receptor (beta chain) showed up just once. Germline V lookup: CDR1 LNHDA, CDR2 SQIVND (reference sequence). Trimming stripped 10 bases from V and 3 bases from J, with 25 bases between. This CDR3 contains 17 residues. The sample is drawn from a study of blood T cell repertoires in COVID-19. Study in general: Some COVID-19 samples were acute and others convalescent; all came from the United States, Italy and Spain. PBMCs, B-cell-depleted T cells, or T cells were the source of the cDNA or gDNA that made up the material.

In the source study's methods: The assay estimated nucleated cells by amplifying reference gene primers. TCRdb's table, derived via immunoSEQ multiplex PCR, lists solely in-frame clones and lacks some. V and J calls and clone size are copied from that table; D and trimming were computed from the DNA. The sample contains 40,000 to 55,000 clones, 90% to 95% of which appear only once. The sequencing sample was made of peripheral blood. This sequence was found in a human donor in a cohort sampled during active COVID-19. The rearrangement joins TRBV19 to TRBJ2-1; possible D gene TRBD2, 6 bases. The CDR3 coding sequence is TGTGCCACAGGCACTAGCATGGGTTTGGGTTACTACAATGAGCAGTTCTTC. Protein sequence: CATGTSMGLGYYNEQFF.